These T cell receptor beta chains were read from a single sample in a study of identifying expanded T cells in peripheral blood. Method: immunoSEQ multiplex PCR; TCRdb's copy keeps in-frame clones and lacks some. Of 90,000 or so clones in the sample, approximately 86% were seen once. Sequencing input: blood. Source of these receptors: a person aged 18-70 years in good health. The CDR3 runs from the conserved cysteine through the conserved F or W. Each record gives: clone size, V gene, D gene, J gene, CDR3 protein, CDR3 DNA. A D gene is named only where the DNA matches it firmly. For some rows the clone size is stated as once, few or many, or as a class when expanded; others skip it.

>.|TRBV7-9|.|TRBJ2-1
CASNTYNEQFF
TGTGCCAGCAACACCTACAATGAGCAGTTCTTC
>few|TRBV19|TRBD2|TRBJ2-5
CASSIRGGGFKETQYF
TGTGCCAGTAGTATCCGCGGCGGGGGGTTTAAAGAGACCCAGTACTTC
>.|TRBV14|TRBD1|TRBJ2-5
CASSQKTGWQETQYF
TGTGCCAGCAGCCAAAAGACAGGGTGGCAAGAGACCCAGTACTTC
>.|TRBV19|.|TRBJ1-2
CASSIGWQGVRYTF
TGTGCCAGTAGTATTGGTTGGCAGGGAGTCCGCTACACCTTC
>.|TRBV10-2|.|TRBJ2-1
CASARGCELCPANEQFF
TGCGCCAGCGCCCGGGGTTGTGAGTTGTGTCCGGCGAATGAGCAGTTCTTC
>.|TRBV7-8|TRBD1|TRBJ2-7
CASSLAGQNYEQYF
TGTGCCAGCAGCTTAGCGGGACAGAACTACGAGCAGTACTTC
>.|TRBV5-6|.|TRBJ2-1
CASSLSPREQFF
TGTGCCAGCAGCTTAAGCCCTCGGGAGCAGTTCTTC
>.|TRBV5-1|.|TRBJ2-3
CASSPGNADLTDTQYF
TGCGCCAGCAGCCCGGGTAACGCGGACCTCACAGATACGCAGTATTTT
>few|TRBV18|.|TRBJ1-1
CASSADKNTEAFF
TGTGCCAGCTCAGCAGACAAGAACACTGAAGCTTTCTTT
>.|TRBV4-1|.|TRBJ2-1
CASSPLLLPRYNEQFF
TGCGCCAGCAGCCCCCTTTTATTACCGCGCTACAATGAGCAGTTCTTC
>few|TRBV6-5|.|TRBJ1-2
CASGLGFDRNYGYTF
TGTGCCAGTGGGCTTGGCTTCGACAGGAACTATGGCTACACCTTC
>few|TRBV6-1|TRBD1|TRBJ2-7
CASRRTGPYEQYF
TGTGCCAGCAGACGGACAGGGCCCTACGAGCAGTACTTC
>.|TRBV6-5|.|TRBJ2-7
CASTSGTRVDEQYF
TGTGCCAGCACTTCCGGGACAAGGGTAGACGAGCAGTACTTC
>.|TRBV9|TRBD1|TRBJ1-6
CASSASPQGTDSPLHF
TGTGCCAGCAGCGCTTCCCCACAGGGGACCGATTCACCCCTCCACTTT
>.|TRBV30|.|TRBJ1-2
CAWSTGNSYGYTF
TGTGCCTGGAGTACGGGGAATTCCTATGGCTACACCTTC
>.|TRBV7-3|.|TRBJ2-1
CASSLQARGNEQFF
TGTGCCAGCAGCTTGCAGGCTCGGGGCAATGAGCAGTTCTTC
>.|TRBV11-2|.|TRBJ1-3
CASSSHEQTGNTIYF
TGTGCCAGCAGCTCCCACGAACAAACTGGAAACACCATATATTTT
>.|TRBV4-3|TRBD1|TRBJ2-1
CASSQDGTGYNEQFF
TGCGCCAGCAGCCAAGACGGGACAGGGTACAATGAGCAGTTCTTC
>.|TRBV12-5|.|TRBJ1-1
CASGPAGLKGGLRGTLDTEAFF
TGTGCTAGTGGCCCGGCGGGACTGAAGGGGGGGCTGCGCGGGACGCTCGACACTGAAGCTTTCTTT
>.|TRBV7-2|.|TRBJ2-5
CASSLGGGVTQYF
TGTGCCAGCAGCTTAGGCGGCGGAGTAACCCAGTACTTC
>.|TRBV19|TRBD1|TRBJ1-2
CASSPTGGGFHGYTF
TGTGCCAGTAGCCCAACAGGGGGCGGCTTTCATGGCTACACCTTC
>.|TRBV30|TRBD1|TRBJ1-2
CAWRRGGGYTF
TGTGCCTGGAGAAGAGGGGGCGGCTACACCTTC
>.|TRBV18|.|TRBJ2-2
CASSPAEIELFF
TGTGCCAGCTCACCCGCGGAGATAGAGCTGTTTTTT
>.|TRBV11-2|.|TRBJ1-1
CASSTQTGMNTEAFF
TGTGCCAGCAGCACGCAGACAGGAATGAACACTGAAGCTTTCTTT
>many|TRBV30|.|TRBJ1-2
CAWSKAMWGQGVSANYGYTF
TGTGCCTGGAGTAAAGCCATGTGGGGGCAAGGGGTCTCAGCTAACTATGGCTACACCTTC
>.|TRBV6-1|.|TRBJ1-1
CASSVERHQYTEAFF
TGTGCCAGCAGTGTCGAGAGACACCAATACACTGAAGCTTTCTTT
>.|TRBV7-6|TRBD2|TRBJ2-3
CAVAAGGPTDTQYF
TGTGCCGTGGCCGCGGGGGGGCCGACAGATACGCAGTATTTT
>.|TRBV9|.|TRBJ2-3
CASSGSGPRAQYF
TGTGCCAGCAGCGGATCAGGCCCTAGAGCGCAGTATTTT
>.|TRBV7-2|.|TRBJ2-1
CASSTSWYNEQFF
TGTGCCAGCAGCACCTCGTGGTACAATGAGCAGTTCTTC
>.|TRBV2|.|TRBJ2-2
CASTLGGRAFGGELFF
TGTGCCAGCACACTAGGAGGCAGGGCTTTCGGCGGGGAGCTGTTTTTT
>few|TRBV5-1|.|TRBJ2-7
CASTADSSYEQYF
TGCGCCAGCACCGCTGACAGCTCCTACGAGCAGTACTTC
>.|TRBV2|.|TRBJ1-5
CASSEHITSGRLYSNQPQHF
TGTGCCAGCAGCGAACATATAACCTCGGGGAGACTTTATAGCAATCAGCCCCAGCATTTT
>.|TRBV27|.|TRBJ1-1
CASSRAGDTEAFF
TGTGCCAGCAGTCGGGCAGGGGACACTGAAGCTTTCTTT
>.|TRBV2|TRBD1|TRBJ1-5
CASSADRPPQHF
TGTGCCAGCAGTGCGGACAGGCCCCCCCAGCATTTT
>.|TRBV7-9|TRBD1|TRBJ2-5
CASSRTGNPQVETQYF
TGTGCCAGCAGCCGGACAGGGAACCCCCAAGTAGAGACCCAGTACTTC
>.|TRBV19|.|TRBJ1-6
CASSMGETYNSPLHF
TGTGCCAGTAGTATGGGGGAAACCTATAATTCACCCCTCCACTTT
>.|TRBV7-3|.|TRBJ1-1
CASSPKGTWEDTEAFF
TGTGCCAGCAGCCCCAAAGGGACATGGGAGGACACTGAAGCTTTCTTT
>.|TRBV6-1|.|TRBJ1-2
CASSEYLQLYGYTF
TGTGCCAGCAGTGAATATCTACAGCTCTATGGCTACACCTTC
>.|TRBV2|.|TRBJ1-4
CASRNLVEEVEKLFF
TGTGCCAGTAGAAACCTGGTGGAGGAGGTCGAAAAACTGTTTTTT
>few|TRBV9|TRBD1|TRBJ1-1
CASSVDPGGVNTEAFF
TGTGCCAGCAGCGTCGACCCAGGGGGGGTGAACACTGAAGCTTTCTTT
>.|TRBV2|TRBD1|TRBJ2-4
CASVSLQGQAF
TGTGCCAGCGTAAGTCTCCAGGGACAGGCATTC
>.|TRBV2|.|TRBJ2-5
CASSSGPEETQYF
TGTGCCAGCAGTTCCGGACCGGAGGAGACCCAGTACTTC
>.|TRBV28|.|TRBJ2-7
CASSLGHVQEILDEQYF
TGTGCCAGCAGTTTGGGGCATGTGCAGGAGATTTTAGACGAGCAGTACTTC
>.|TRBV4-1|TRBD1|TRBJ1-2
CASSQGLRQGLSYGYTF
TGCGCCAGCAGCCAAGGTCTACGACAGGGGCTCAGCTATGGCTACACCTTC
>.|TRBV4-3|.|TRBJ2-2
CASSQDRVYTGELFF
TGCGCCAGCAGCCAAGACAGGGTCTACACCGGGGAGCTGTTTTTT
>.|TRBV18|TRBD1|TRBJ2-1
CASSPPRDRRHPSYNEQFF
TGTGCCAGCTCACCACCCCGGGACAGGCGCCACCCTTCCTACAATGAGCAGTTCTTC
>.|TRBV11-2|.|TRBJ1-1
CASSFEGLWVNTEAFF
TGTGCCAGCAGCTTTGAGGGGTTATGGGTGAACACTGAAGCTTTCTTT
>.|TRBV30|.|TRBJ1-2
CAWSTQGYGYTF
TGTGCCTGGAGTACACAGGGCTATGGCTACACCTTC